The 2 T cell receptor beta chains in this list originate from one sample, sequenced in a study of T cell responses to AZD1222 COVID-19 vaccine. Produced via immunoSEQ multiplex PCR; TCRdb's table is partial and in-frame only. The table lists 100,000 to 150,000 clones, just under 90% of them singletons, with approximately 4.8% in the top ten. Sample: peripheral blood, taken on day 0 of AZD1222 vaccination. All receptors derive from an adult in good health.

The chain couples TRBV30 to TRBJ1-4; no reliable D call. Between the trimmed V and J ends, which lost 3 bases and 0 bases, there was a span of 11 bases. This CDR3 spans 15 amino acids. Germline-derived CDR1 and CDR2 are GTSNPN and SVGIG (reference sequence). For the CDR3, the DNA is TGTGCCTGGAGCCTCGACACTCCAACTAATGAAAAACTGTTTTTT. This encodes CAWSLDTPTNEKLFF.

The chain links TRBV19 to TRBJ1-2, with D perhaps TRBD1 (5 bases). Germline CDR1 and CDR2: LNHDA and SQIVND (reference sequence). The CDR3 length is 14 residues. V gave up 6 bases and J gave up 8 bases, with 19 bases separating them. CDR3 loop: CASSRQIIQGGYTF. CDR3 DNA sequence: TGTGCCAGTAGCCGTCAAATTATCCAGGGCGGCTACACCTTC.